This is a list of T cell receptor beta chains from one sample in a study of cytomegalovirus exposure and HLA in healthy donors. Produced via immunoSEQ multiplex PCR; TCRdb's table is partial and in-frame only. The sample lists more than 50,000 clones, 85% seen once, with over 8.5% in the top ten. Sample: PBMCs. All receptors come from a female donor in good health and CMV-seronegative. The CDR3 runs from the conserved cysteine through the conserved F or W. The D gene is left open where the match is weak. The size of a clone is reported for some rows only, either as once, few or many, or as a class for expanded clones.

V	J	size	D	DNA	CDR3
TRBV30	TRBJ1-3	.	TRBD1	TGTGCCTCGGACAGGGGCTCTGGAAACACCATATATTTT	CASDRGSGNTIYF
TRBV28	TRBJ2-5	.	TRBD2	TGTGCCAGCAGTTTAGCGGGAGTTCGGCAAGAGACCCAGTACTTC	CASSLAGVRQETQYF
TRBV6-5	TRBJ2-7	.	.	TGTGCCAGCCGGGACTCCAGCTCCTACGAGCAGTACTTC	CASRDSSSYEQYF
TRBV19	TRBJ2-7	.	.	TGTGCCAGTAGTATCGGTCAGGGTTCCTACGAGCAGTACTTC	CASSIGQGSYEQYF
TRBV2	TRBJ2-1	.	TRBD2	TGTGCCAGCAGCTACCAGGGACTAGCGGGAGGTCGGCAGTTCTTC	CASSYQGLAGGRQFF
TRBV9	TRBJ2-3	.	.	TGTGCCAGCACCCCTAGGGAGATCACAGATACGCAGTATTTT	CASTPREITDTQYF
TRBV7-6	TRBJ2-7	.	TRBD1	TGTGCCAGCAGCTTAGTTGAGACAGGGGGCAACGAGCAGTACTTC	CASSLVETGGNEQYF
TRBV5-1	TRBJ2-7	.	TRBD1	TGCGCCAGCAGCTTGGGGGACAGGGGGGGCGAGCAGTACTTC	CASSLGDRGGEQYF
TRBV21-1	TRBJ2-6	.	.	TGTGCCAGCAGCAAATCAGTCAGGGGGATCTCTGGGGCCAACGTCCTGACTTTC	CASSKSVRGISGANVLTF
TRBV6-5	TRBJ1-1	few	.	TGTGCCAGCAGTAGCCCTGGGGGCGCGAACACTGAAGCTTTCTTT	CASSSPGGANTEAFF
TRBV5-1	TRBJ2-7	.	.	TGCGCCAGCAGCTTGGGGCGTTCGGACTACGAGCAGTACTTC	CASSLGRSDYEQYF
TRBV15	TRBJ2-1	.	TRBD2	TGTGCCACCAGCAGAGCGGGGGGGCCCCGGTTCTTC	CATSRAGGPRFF
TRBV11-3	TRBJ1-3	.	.	TGTGCCAGCAGCTCTACAGGGCGCGGAAACACCATATATTTT	CASSSTGRGNTIYF
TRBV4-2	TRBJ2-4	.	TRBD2	TGTGCCAGCAGCCCACTAGCGGGAGAGGTAGACATTCAGTACTTC	CASSPLAGEVDIQYF
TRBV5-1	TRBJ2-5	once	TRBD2	TGCGCCAGCAGTTTAGCGGGGGCCCAAGAGACCCAGTACTTC	CASSLAGAQETQYF
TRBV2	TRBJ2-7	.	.	TGTGCCAGCAGTGAGCGGCGGAACTCCTACGAGCAGTACTTC	CASSERRNSYEQYF
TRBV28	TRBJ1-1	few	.	TGTGCCAGCAGTCCAGCCGGAGTTCGTAGAGTCGCTTTCTTT	CASSPAGVRRVAFF